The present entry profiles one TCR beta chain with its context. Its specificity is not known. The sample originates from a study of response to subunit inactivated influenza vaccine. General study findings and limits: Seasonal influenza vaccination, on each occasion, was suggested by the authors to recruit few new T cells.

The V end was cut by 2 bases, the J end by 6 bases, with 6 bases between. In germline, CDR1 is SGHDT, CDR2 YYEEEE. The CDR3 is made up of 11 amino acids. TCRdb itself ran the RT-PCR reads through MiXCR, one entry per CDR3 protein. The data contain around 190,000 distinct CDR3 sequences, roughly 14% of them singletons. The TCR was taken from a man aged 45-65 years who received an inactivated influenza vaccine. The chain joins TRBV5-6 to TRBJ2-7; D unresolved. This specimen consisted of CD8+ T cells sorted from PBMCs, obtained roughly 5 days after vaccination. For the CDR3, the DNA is TGTGCCAGCAGCTTCCGTCGCGAGCAGTACTTC. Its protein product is CASSFRREQYF.